Listed below are T cell receptor beta chains from one sample, sequenced in a study of shared clonotypes between healthy human individuals. TCRdb keeps only in-frame clones here, not all; method: immunoSEQ multiplex PCR. The table records millions of clones, roughly 94% of them present only once. Sequencing input: naive CD8+ T cells sorted from blood. Source of these receptors: a man between 18 and 29 years old in good health. CDR3s include the opening cysteine and the closing phenylalanine or tryptophan. The order of the fields is CDR3 protein, CDR3 DNA, J gene, V gene, CDR3 length, D gene, clone size. D genes are given only for firm matches. The listing skips clone size in some rows; elsewhere it reads once, few, many or a size class.

CASSSGPPYEQYF | TGTGCCAGCAGTTCGGGACCCCCCTACGAGCAGTACTTC | TRBJ2-7 | TRBV27 | 13 | NA | NA
CASSYLVQGEDYEQYF | TGTGCCAGCAGTTACTTAGTCCAGGGGGAAGACTACGAGCAGTACTTC | TRBJ2-7 | TRBV6-5 | 16 | TRBD1 | NA
CASSLARTYEQYF | TGTGCCAGCAGCTTAGCACGGACCTACGAGCAGTACTTC | TRBJ2-7 | TRBV11-2 | 13 | NA | NA
CASSTGLLSEQYF | TGTGCCAGCAGTACAGGTCTTCTTAGCGAGCAGTACTTC | TRBJ2-7 | TRBV27 | 13 | NA | once
CASSLGGGEFGNTIYF | TGTGCCAGCAGCTTGGGCGGGGGGGAGTTTGGAAACACCATATATTTT | TRBJ1-3 | TRBV5-4 | 16 | NA | NA
CASSMDGGWNEQYF | TGCGCCAGCAGCATGGACGGAGGGTGGAACGAGCAGTACTTC | TRBJ2-7 | TRBV5-1 | 14 | NA | NA
CASSIDRESYGYTF | TGTGCCAGTAGTATAGACAGGGAATCATATGGCTACACCTTC | TRBJ1-2 | TRBV19 | 14 | NA | NA
CASSVGVGPETQYF | TGTGCCAGCAGCGTAGGAGTAGGGCCAGAGACCCAGTACTTC | TRBJ2-5 | TRBV9 | 14 | NA | NA
CASSPGGPNTGELFF | TGTGCCAGCAGCCCGGGGGGCCCCAACACCGGGGAGCTGTTTTTT | TRBJ2-2 | TRBV9 | 15 | NA | NA
CASSWSTGELFF | TGTGCCAGCAGTTGGAGCACCGGGGAGCTGTTTTTT | TRBJ2-2 | TRBV27 | 12 | NA | once
CASSPQNTEAFF | TGTGCCAGCTCACCGCAAAACACTGAAGCTTTCTTT | TRBJ1-1 | TRBV18 | 12 | NA | NA
CASSLDGTYNEQFF | TGCGCCAGCAGTCTAGATGGAACTTACAATGAGCAGTTCTTC | TRBJ2-1 | TRBV5-1 | 14 | NA | NA
CASTPLRGFDYGYTF | TGTGCCAGTACCCCTCTCCGGGGTTTCGACTATGGCTACACCTTC | TRBJ1-2 | TRBV19 | 15 | NA | NA
CASKFAGEAYEQYF | TGTGCCAGTAAGTTTGCGGGAGAAGCCTACGAGCAGTACTTC | TRBJ2-7 | TRBV19 | 14 | TRBD2 | NA
CASSAGQGYEQYF | TGTGCCAGCAGTGCTGGACAGGGTTACGAGCAGTACTTC | TRBJ2-7 | TRBV25-1 | 13 | TRBD1 | NA
CASSLALADEQFF | TGTGCCAGCAGCTTAGCACTAGCCGATGAGCAGTTCTTC | TRBJ2-1 | TRBV7-9 | 13 | NA | NA
CASSFLPITGNTIYF | TGTGCCAGCAGTTTCCTACCAATTACTGGAAACACCATATATTTT | TRBJ1-3 | TRBV6-5 | 15 | NA | NA
CASSGTSGVHTDTQYF | TGCGCCAGCAGTGGGACTAGCGGGGTCCACACAGATACGCAGTATTTT | TRBJ2-3 | TRBV10-1 | 16 | TRBD2 | NA
CASSRNDRGLYEQYF | TGCGCCAGCAGCCGGAACGACAGGGGTCTCTACGAGCAGTACTTC | TRBJ2-7 | TRBV4-1 | 15 | TRBD1 | NA
CAWSDGSYNEQFF | TGTGCCTGGAGTGACGGGAGCTACAATGAGCAGTTCTTC | TRBJ2-1 | TRBV30 | 13 | NA | NA
CASSFTGGFDTQYF | TGTGCCAGCAGTTTCACAGGGGGGTTTGATACGCAGTATTTT | TRBJ2-3 | TRBV27 | 14 | TRBD1 | NA
CASSLPIIPEGQGDVNTEAFF | TGTGCCAGCAGTTTACCGATCATCCCGGAAGGACAGGGGGACGTGAACACTGAAGCTTTCTTT | TRBJ1-1 | TRBV28 | 21 | TRBD1 | once
CASSYSTGELFF | TGTGCCAGCAGTTATAGCACCGGGGAGCTGTTTTTT | TRBJ2-2 | TRBV6-6 | 12 | NA | NA
CAWSVLGAFGDTEAFF | TGTGCCTGGAGTGTACTAGGGGCCTTTGGGGACACTGAAGCTTTCTTT | TRBJ1-1 | TRBV30 | 16 | NA | once
CASSLMDRVYEQYF | TGTGCCAGCAGCTTGATGGACAGGGTCTACGAGCAGTACTTC | TRBJ2-7 | TRBV5-6 | 14 | TRBD1 | NA
CASSLSRVPYNEQFF | TGTGCCAGCAGCCTATCTAGGGTCCCCTACAATGAGCAGTTCTTC | TRBJ2-1 | TRBV5-6 | 15 | NA | NA
CASSLARSYGYTF | TGTGCCAGCAGCTTGGCCAGAAGCTATGGCTACACCTTC | TRBJ1-2 | TRBV7-9 | 13 | NA | NA
CASSFSSGESSYEQYF | TGTGCCAGCAGTTTCTCCAGCGGCGAAAGCTCCTACGAGCAGTACTTC | TRBJ2-7 | TRBV27 | 16 | NA | NA
CASSYSSGDTQYF | TGTGCCAGCAGTTACTCGAGTGGAGATACGCAGTATTTT | TRBJ2-3 | TRBV6-5 | 13 | NA | NA
CASSYWDKSEPLHF | TGTGCCAGCAGCTACTGGGACAAAAGTGAACCCCTCCACTTT | TRBJ1-6 | TRBV7-9 | 14 | NA | NA
CASSVAGGFSAKNIQYF | TGTGCCAGCAGCGTAGCGGGGGGGTTCTCGGCCAAAAACATTCAGTACTTC | TRBJ2-4 | TRBV9 | 17 | TRBD2 | NA
CATVPGTRSYEQYF | TGTGCCACCGTACCCGGGACTAGATCGTACGAGCAGTACTTC | TRBJ2-7 | TRBV10-3 | 14 | TRBD2 | NA
CASSYVTGDPTYEQYF | TGCGCCAGCAGCTACGTCACAGGGGATCCCACCTACGAGCAGTACTTC | TRBJ2-7 | TRBV4-1 | 16 | TRBD1 | NA
CARRGGQGPGKTTNEKLFF | TGTGCCAGAAGGGGAGGACAGGGCCCCGGGAAAACAACTAATGAAAAACTGTTTTTT | TRBJ1-4 | TRBV2 | 19 | TRBD1 | NA
CASSASGSTDTQYF | TGTGCCAGCAGCGCGAGCGGGAGCACAGATACGCAGTATTTT | TRBJ2-3 | TRBV9 | 14 | NA | NA
CASSWTANTGELFF | TGTGCCAGCAGTTGGACAGCGAACACCGGGGAGCTGTTTTTT | TRBJ2-2 | TRBV6-5 | 14 | NA | NA
CASSLGGPSSGNTIYF | TGCGCCAGCAGCTTGGGAGGACCTAGCTCTGGAAACACCATATATTTT | TRBJ1-3 | TRBV5-1 | 16 | NA | NA
CASSLISRGADGYTF | TGTGCCAGCAGCTTAATTTCACGGGGGGCGGATGGCTACACCTTC | TRBJ1-2 | TRBV7-9 | 15 | NA | NA
CAISENSDRGYGYTF | TGTGCCATCAGTGAAAACTCCGACAGGGGGTATGGCTACACCTTC | TRBJ1-2 | TRBV10-3 | 15 | TRBD1 | NA
CASSLSAGIYYEQYF | TGTGCCAGCAGTTTATCCGCGGGGATCTACTACGAGCAGTACTTC | TRBJ2-7 | TRBV27 | 15 | NA | NA
CASSRDYMTPDTQYF | TGCGCCAGCAGTCGGGACTACATGACACCAGATACGCAGTATTTT | TRBJ2-3 | TRBV10-2 | 15 | TRBD2 | NA
CASSQERGDEQYF | TGCGCCAGCAGCCAAGAGCGCGGGGACGAGCAGTACTTC | TRBJ2-7 | TRBV4-1 | 13 | NA | NA
CASSGGLAGGIFYEQYF | TGCGCCAGCAGCGGGGGACTAGCGGGAGGGATTTTCTACGAGCAGTACTTC | TRBJ2-7 | TRBV10-1 | 17 | TRBD2 | NA
CASSEGGGGSSYNEQFF | TGCGCCAGCAGTGAAGGGGGTGGGGGGAGCTCCTACAATGAGCAGTTCTTC | TRBJ2-1 | TRBV10-2 | 17 | NA | NA
CASSPWSSPGELFF | TGTGCCAGCAGCCCCTGGTCTAGTCCCGGGGAGCTGTTTTTT | TRBJ2-2 | TRBV11-2 | 14 | NA | NA